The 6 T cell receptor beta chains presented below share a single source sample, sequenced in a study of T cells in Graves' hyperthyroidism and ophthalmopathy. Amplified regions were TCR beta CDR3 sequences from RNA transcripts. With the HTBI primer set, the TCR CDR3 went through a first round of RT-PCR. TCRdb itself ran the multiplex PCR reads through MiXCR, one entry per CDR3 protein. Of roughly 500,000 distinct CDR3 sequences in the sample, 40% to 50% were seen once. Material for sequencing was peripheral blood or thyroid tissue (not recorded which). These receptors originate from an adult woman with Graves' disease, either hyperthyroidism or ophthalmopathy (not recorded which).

This chain's CDR3 is CASSRRRGYNSPLHF. The CDR3 DNA reads TGTGCCAGCAGCCGCCGCAGGGGTTATAATTCACCCCTCCACTTT. The chain links TRBV7-3 to TRBJ1-6; weak D call: TRBD1 (6 bases). In germline, CDR1 is SGHTA, CDR2 FQGTGA. The CDR3 runs 15 residues. The ends were cut back, 5 bases at V and 4 bases at J, with 12 bases in the middle.

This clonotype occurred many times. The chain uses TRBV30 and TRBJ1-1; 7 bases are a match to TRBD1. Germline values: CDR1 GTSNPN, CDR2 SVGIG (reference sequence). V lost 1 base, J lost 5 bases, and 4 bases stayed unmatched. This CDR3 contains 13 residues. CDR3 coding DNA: TGTGCCTGGAGTGGACAGGGAAGGACTGAAGCTTTCTTT. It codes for CAWSGQGRTEAFF.

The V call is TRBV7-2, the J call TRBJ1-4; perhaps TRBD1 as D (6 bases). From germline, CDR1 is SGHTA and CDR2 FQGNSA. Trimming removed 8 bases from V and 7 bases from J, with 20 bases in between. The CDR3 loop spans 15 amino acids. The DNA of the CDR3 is TGTGCCAGCGGACTCTCGGGGGCGGCGGGTGAAAAACTGTTTTTT. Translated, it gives CASGLSGAAGEKLFF.

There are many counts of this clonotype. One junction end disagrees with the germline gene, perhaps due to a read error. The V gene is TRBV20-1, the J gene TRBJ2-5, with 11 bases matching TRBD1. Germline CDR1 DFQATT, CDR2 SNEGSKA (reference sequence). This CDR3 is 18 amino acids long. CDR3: CSARDLRDRGNGREAQYF. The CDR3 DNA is TGCAGTGCTAGAGATTTGAGGGACAGGGGGAATGGTCGAGAGGCCCAGTACTTC.

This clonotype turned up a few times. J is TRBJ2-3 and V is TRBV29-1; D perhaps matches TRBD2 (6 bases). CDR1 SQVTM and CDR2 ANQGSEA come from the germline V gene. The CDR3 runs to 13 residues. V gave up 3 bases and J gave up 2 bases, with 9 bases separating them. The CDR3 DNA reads TGCAGCGTTGATCCTAGCGCCACAGATACGCAGTATTTT. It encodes CSVDPSATDTQYF.

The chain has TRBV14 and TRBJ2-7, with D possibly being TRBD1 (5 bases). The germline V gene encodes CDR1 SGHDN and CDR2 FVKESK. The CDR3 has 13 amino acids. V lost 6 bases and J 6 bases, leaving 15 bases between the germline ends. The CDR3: CASSKGFLSEQYF. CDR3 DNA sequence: TGTGCCAGCAGTAAGGGGTTTCTCTCCGAGCAGTACTTC.